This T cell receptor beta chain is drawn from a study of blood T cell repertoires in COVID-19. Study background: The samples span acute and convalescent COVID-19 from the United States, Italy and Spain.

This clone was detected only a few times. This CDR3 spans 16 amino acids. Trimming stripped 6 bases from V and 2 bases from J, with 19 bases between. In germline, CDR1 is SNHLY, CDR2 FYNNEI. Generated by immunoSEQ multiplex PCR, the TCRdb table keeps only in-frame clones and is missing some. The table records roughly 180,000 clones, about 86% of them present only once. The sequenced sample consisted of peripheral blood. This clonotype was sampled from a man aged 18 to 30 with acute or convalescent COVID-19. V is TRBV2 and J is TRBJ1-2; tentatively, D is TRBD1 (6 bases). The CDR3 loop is CASRQPSGDPNYGYTF. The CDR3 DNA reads TGTGCCAGCAGGCAACCCTCAGGGGATCCCAACTATGGCTACACCTTC.